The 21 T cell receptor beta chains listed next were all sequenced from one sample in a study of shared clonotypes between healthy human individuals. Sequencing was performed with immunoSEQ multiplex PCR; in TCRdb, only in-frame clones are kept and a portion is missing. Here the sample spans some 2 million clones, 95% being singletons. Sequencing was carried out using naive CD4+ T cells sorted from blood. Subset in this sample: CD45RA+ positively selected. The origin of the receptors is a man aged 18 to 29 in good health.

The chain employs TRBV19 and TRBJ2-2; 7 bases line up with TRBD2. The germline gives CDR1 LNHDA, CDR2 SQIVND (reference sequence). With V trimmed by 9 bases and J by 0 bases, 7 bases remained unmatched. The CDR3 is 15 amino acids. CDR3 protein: CASTSGTTNTGELFF. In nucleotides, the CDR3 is TGTGCCAGCACTTCCGGGACTACGAACACCGGGGAGCTGTTTTTT.

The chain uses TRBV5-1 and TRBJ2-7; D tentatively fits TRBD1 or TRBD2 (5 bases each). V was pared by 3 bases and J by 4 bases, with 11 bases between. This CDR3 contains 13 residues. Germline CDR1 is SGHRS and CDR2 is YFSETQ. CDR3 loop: CASSSGRSYEQYF. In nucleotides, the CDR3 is TGCGCCAGCAGCTCGGGACGGAGTTACGAGCAGTACTTC.

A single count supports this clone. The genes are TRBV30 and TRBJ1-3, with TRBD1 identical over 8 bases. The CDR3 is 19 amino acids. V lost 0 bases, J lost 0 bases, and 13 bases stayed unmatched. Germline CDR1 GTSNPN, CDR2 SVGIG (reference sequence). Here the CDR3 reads CAWSVPRGLWTHSGNTIYF. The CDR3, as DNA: TGTGCCTGGAGTGTACCCAGGGGGCTGTGGACCCACTCTGGAAACACCATATATTTT.

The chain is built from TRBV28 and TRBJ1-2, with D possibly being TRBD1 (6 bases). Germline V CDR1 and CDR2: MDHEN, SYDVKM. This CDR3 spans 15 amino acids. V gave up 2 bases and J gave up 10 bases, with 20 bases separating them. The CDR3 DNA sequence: TGTGCCAGCAGTTTACTTACAGGGAGCGCCCCATTCTACACCTTC. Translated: CASSLLTGSAPFYTF.

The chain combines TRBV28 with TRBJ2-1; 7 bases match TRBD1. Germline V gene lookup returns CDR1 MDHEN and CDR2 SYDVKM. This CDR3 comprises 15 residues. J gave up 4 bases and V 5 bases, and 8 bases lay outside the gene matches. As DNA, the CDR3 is TGTGCCAGCAGTCTCACAGGGGAAATTTACAATGAGCAGTTCTTC. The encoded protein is CASSLTGEIYNEQFF.

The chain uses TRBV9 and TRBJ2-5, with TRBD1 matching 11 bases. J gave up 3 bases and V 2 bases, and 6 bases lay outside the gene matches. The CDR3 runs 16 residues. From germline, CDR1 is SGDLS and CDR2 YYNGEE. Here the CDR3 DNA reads TGTGCCAGCAGCGTCGAGAGGGACAGGGGGAAAGAGACCCAGTACTTC. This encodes CASSVERDRGKETQYF.

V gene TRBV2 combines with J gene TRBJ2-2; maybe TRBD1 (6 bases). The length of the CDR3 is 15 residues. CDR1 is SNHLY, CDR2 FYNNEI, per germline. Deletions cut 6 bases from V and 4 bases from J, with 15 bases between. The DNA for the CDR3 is TGTGCCAGCAGACAGGACAGTGTCCCCACCGGGGAGCTGTTTTTT. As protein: CASRQDSVPTGELFF.

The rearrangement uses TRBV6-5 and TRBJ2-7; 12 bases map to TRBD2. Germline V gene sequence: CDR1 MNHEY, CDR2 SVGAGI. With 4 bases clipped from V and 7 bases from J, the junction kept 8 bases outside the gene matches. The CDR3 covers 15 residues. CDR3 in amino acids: CASSSRTSGAFEQYF. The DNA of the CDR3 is TGTGCCAGCAGTTCTCGGACTAGCGGGGCTTTTGAGCAGTACTTC.

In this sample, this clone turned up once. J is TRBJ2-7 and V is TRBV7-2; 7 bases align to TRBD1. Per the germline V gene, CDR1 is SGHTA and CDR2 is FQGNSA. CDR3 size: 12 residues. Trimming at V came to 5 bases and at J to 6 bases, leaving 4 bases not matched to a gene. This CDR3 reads CASSPAGGEQYF. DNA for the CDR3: TGTGCCAGCAGCCCCGCAGGGGGCGAGCAGTACTTC.

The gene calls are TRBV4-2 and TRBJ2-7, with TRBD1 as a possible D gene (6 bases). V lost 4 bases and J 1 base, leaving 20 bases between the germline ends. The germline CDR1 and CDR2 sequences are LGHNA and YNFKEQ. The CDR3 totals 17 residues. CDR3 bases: TGTGCCAGCAGCCTCAACGCTGGGGGCGCCTTTTCCTACGAGCAGTACTTC. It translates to CASSLNAGGAFSYEQYF.

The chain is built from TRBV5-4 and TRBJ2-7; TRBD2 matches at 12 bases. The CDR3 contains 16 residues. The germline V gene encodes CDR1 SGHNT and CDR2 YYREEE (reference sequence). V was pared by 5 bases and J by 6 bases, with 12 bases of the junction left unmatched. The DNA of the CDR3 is TGTGCCAGCAGGACGGACCTAGCGGGAGGGCCTGGCGAGCAGTACTTC. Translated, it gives CASRTDLAGGPGEQYF.

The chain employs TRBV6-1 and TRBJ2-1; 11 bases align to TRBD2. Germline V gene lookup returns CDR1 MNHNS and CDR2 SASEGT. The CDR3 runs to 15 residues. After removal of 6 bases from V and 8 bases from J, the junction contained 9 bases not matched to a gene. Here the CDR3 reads CASRIAGGRGDEQFF. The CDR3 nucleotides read TGTGCCAGCAGGATAGCGGGAGGGAGGGGGGATGAGCAGTTCTTC.

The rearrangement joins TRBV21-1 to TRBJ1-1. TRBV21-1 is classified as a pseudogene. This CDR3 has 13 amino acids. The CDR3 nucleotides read TGTGCCAGCAGCTCCTTCTCGATGTCTGAAGCTTTCTTT. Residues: CASSSFSMSEAFF.

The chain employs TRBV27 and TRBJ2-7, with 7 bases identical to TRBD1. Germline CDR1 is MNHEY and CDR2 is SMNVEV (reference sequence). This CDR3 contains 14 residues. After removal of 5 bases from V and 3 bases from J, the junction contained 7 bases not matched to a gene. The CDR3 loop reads CASSRHGQVYEQYF. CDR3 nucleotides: TGTGCCAGCAGTCGACACGGACAGGTCTACGAGCAGTACTTC.

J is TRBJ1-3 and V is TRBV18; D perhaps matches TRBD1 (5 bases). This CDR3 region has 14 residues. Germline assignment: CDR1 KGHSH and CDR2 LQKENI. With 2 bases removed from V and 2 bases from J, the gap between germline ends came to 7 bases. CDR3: CASSPEGPGNTIYF. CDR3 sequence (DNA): TGTGCCAGCTCACCAGAGGGGCCTGGAAACACCATATATTTT.

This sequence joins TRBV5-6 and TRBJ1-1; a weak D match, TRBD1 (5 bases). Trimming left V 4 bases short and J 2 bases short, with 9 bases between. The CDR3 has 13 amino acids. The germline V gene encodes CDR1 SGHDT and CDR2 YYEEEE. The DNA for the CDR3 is TGTGCCAGCAGCGCGACAGCTAACACTGAAGCTTTCTTT. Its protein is CASSATANTEAFF.

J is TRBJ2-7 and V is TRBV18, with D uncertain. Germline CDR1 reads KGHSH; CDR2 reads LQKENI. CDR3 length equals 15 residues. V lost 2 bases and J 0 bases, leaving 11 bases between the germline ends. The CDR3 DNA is TGTGCCAGCTCACCATCCCTCCCGATCTCCTACGAGCAGTACTTC. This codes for CASSPSLPISYEQYF.

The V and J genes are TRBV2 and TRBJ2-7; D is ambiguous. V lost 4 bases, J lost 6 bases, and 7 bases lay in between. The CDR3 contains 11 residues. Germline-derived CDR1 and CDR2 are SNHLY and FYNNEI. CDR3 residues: CASSGKFEQYF. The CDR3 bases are TGTGCCAGCAGTGGGAAGTTCGAGCAGTACTTC.

The CDR3 nucleotides read TGCGCCAGCAGTGGGACAGGGAATGGCGCCGGGGAGCTGTTTTTT. Translation gives CASSGTGNGAGELFF. The chain recombines TRBV10-1 with TRBJ2-2; 8 bases are a match to TRBD1. The CDR3 length is 15 residues. CDR1 WNHNN and CDR2 SYGVQD come from the germline V gene (reference sequence). The J segment lost 6 bases and the V segment lost 4 bases, leaving 7 bases of the junction unmatched.

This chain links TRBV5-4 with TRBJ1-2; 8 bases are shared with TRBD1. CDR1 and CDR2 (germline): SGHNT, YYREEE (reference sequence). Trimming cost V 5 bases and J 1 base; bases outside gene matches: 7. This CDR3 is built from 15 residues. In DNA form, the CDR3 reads TGTGCCAGCAGGCGAACAGGGGGGGTTAACTATGGCTACACCTTC. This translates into CASRRTGGVNYGYTF. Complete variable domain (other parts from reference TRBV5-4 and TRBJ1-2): ETGVTQSPTHLIKTRGQQVTLRCSSQSGHNTVSWYQQALGQGPQFIFQYYREEENGRGNFPPRFSGLQFPNYSSELNVNALELDDSALYLCASRRTGGVNYGYTFGSGTRLTVV.

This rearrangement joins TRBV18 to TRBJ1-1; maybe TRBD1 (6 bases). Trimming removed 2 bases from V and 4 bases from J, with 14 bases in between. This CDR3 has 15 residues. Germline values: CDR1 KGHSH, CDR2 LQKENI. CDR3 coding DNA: TGTGCCAGCTCACCATTCACGGGGGGCACCACTGAAGCTTTCTTT. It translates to CASSPFTGGTTEAFF.